This T cell receptor (beta chain) was retrieved from a study of T cell responses to AZD1222 COVID-19 vaccine. Regarding the study as a whole: Elevations in Spike-specific TCR breadth and depth followed administration of two AZD1222 doses. The peak T cell response came first, and repertoires were sampled only after it. Donors skewed white British and female; clonal diversity was possibly underestimated. Spike regions recognized by vaccine-associated CD4 TCRs spanned the protein, led by 160-218 and 743-854.

A note on this clone: Its antigen is unknown.

Assay used: immunoSEQ multiplex PCR; TCRdb lists only in-frame clones, some missing. The data contain around 78,000 clones, approximately 91% of them singletons. This CDR3 is built from 13 residues. Germline V CDR1 and CDR2: LGHNA, YNFKEQ. V was clipped by 5 bases and J by 8 bases, with 15 bases between them. Source: peripheral blood, taken on day 0 of MenACWY control vaccination. The clonotype comes from an adult in good health. The V gene is TRBV4-2, the J gene TRBJ1-2; D might be TRBD1 (6 bases). CDR3 sequence reads: CASSSDGGRGYTF. Written as DNA, the CDR3 is TGTGCCAGCAGCTCCGACGGGGGGCGCGGCTACACCTTC.